Shown below are 29 T cell receptor beta chains from a single sample sequenced in a study of molecular identifiers for immune sequencing clone quantification. TCRdb analysed the PCR reads with MiXCR anew, one entry per CDR3 protein. The data contain 45,000 to 55,000 distinct CDR3 sequences, roughly a third of them singletons. Specimen: naive CD8+ T cells from blood, with Jurkat cell RNA spiked in. Subset in this sample: FACS-sorted CD8+CD4-CCR7+CD45RA+ naive T cells. The receptors originated from a human donor in good health. Some libraries in this study had Jurkat cell RNA spiked in.

J is TRBJ1-5 and V is TRBV5-1; no definite D call. The CDR3 is 11 residues long. Trimming cost V 5 bases and J 9 bases, with 9 bases left between them. The germline V gene has CDR1 SGHRS and CDR2 YFSETQ. The CDR3: CASRAHRPQHF. The CDR3 DNA sequence: TGCGCCAGCAGAGCCCATCGGCCCCAGCATTTT.

There are a few counts of this clonotype. V is TRBV6-5 and J is TRBJ1-2, with 8 bases identical to TRBD1. The V gene end was trimmed by 0 bases and the J gene end by 3 bases; junction bases not matched to a gene: 6. Germline values: CDR1 MNHEY, CDR2 SVGAGI. CDR3 length equals 16 residues. CDR3 sequence (DNA): TGTGCCAGCAGTTACTCGACAGGGGAGGTCTACTATGGCTACACCTTC. It translates to CASSYSTGEVYYGYTF.

This clonotype has a handful of counts. V usage is TRBV9 and J usage is TRBJ2-7; D remains unclear. The CDR3 extends over 15 amino acids. Trimming took 4 bases from V and 3 from J, leaving 17 bases between them. Germline V CDR1 and CDR2: SGDLS, YYNGEE. This CDR3 reads CASSPEDKWFYEQYF. CDR3 DNA sequence: TGTGCCAGCAGCCCCGAAGATAAGTGGTTCTACGAGCAGTACTTC.

Regarding this clonotype: A much larger clonotype is one base distant, so this may be a read error. The genes are TRBV7-6 and TRBJ2-5; TRBD2 matches 8 bases. CDR3 size: 14 residues. The V segment lost 5 bases and the J segment 5 bases; nucleotides outside the gene matches: 7. Germline lookup yields CDR1 SGHVS and CDR2 FNYEAQ. Here the CDR3 reads CASSPLAGSETQYF. The CDR3 nucleotides are TGTGCCAGCAGCCCCTTAGCGGGATCGGAGACCCAGTACTTC.

The sample holds many counts of this clonotype. This rearrangement joins TRBV6-5 to TRBJ2-5; D gene unclear. The CDR3 is 12 residues long. V lost 6 bases and J lost 7, with 12 bases in between. Germline CDR1 reads MNHEY; CDR2 reads SVGAGI. CDR3 residues: CASRAPVGTQYF. DNA for the CDR3: TGTGCCAGCAGAGCCCCGGTAGGGACCCAGTACTTC.

This chain uses TRBV6-2 or TRBV6-3 with TRBJ2-7; D is unresolved. The CDR3 is made up of 13 amino acids. The germline V and J ends were trimmed by 5 bases and 2 bases, with 10 bases remaining between them. Germline V gene sequence: CDR1 MNHEY, CDR2 SVGEGT. CDR3 DNA: TGTGCCAGCAGTGATGACCTAGCCTACGAGCAGTACTTC. It specifies CASSDDLAYEQYF.

This chain links TRBV4-2 with TRBJ1-1; D remains ambiguous. CDR1 and CDR2 from the germline V gene are LGHNA and YNFKEQ. The V and J ends lost 1 base and 8 bases respectively, with 14 bases between them. The CDR3 runs 14 residues. The CDR3 DNA follows: TGTGCCAGCAGCCAAGGATCAGCTTACATCGAAGCTTTCTTT. Its protein is CASSQGSAYIEAFF.

This clonotype was counted a single time. This may be a read error: a much more frequent sequence differs by one nucleotide. This rearrangement joins TRBV25-1 to TRBJ2-3; D tentatively reads TRBD1 or TRBD2 (6 bases each). This CDR3 contains 16 residues. Germline V gene lookup returns CDR1 MGHDK and CDR2 SYGVNS. V was pared by 1 base and J by 3 bases, with 14 bases between. CDR3 protein: CASSESYGGPTDTQYF. CDR3 DNA: TGTGCCAGCAGTGAATCGTACGGGGGCCCAACAGATACGCAGTATTTT.

This clonotype came up a few times. The chain carries TRBV4-3 and TRBJ2-1; 7 nucleotides agree with TRBD2. Germline CDR1 is LGHNA and CDR2 is YSLEER. The CDR3 covers 13 residues. Trimming removed 5 bases from V and 8 bases from J; junction bases left unmatched: 6. The CDR3 reads CASSSLANYEQFF. CDR3 bases: TGCGCCAGCAGCTCACTAGCGAACTATGAGCAGTTCTTC.

This clonotype is labeled as medium-sized. This chain uses TRBV28 with TRBJ2-7; weak D call: TRBD1 (5 bases). The V end was cut by 6 bases, the J end by 6 bases, with 24 bases between. The germline gives CDR1 MDHEN, CDR2 SYDVKM. The length of the CDR3 is 16 residues. The CDR3 bases are TGTGCCAGCAGGCCGGGCCGCGGTGTATGGGGCTCCGAGCAGTACTTC. It codes for CASRPGRGVWGSEQYF.

This clonotype was recorded at least ten times. V gene TRBV20-1 combines with J gene TRBJ2-3; 9 bases agree with TRBD1. Unmatched junction bases numbered 17, after V lost 6 bases and J lost 1 base. The CDR3 spans 18 residues. The germline V gene has CDR1 DFQATT and CDR2 SNEGSKA (reference sequence). The CDR3 sequence is CSARPPTQQGARTDTQYF. CDR3 nucleotides: TGCAGTGCCCGACCCCCCACCCAACAGGGGGCACGCACAGATACGCAGTATTTT.

This clonotype was counted at least ten times. The V call is TRBV29-1, the J call TRBJ2-3; D is uncertain. Trimming removed 7 bases from V and 0 bases from J, with 5 bases in between. This CDR3 has 11 residues. Per germline, CDR1 SQVTM and CDR2 ANQGSEA. The CDR3 here is CSGRSTDTQYF. As DNA, the CDR3 is TGCAGCGGCCGGAGCACAGATACGCAGTATTTT.

This clonotype was seen repeatedly, ten times or more. The V call is TRBV7-9, the J call TRBJ2-3, with a tentative D call TRBD2 (5 bases). The CDR3 has 12 residues. Deletions cut 6 bases from V and 6 bases from J, with 10 bases between. Germline loops: CDR1 SEHNR, CDR2 FQNEAQ (reference sequence). The CDR3 nucleotides read TGTGCCAGCAGGACTACCCAGGATACGCAGTATTTT. Its translation is CASRTTQDTQYF. Drawing the rest from reference TRBV7-9 and TRBJ2-3, the complete variable domain is DTGVSQNPRHKITKRGQNVTFRCDPISEHNRLYWYRQTLGQGPEFLTYFQNEAQLEKSRLLSDRFSAERPKGSFSTLEIQRTEQGDSAMYLCASRTTQDTQYFGPGTRLTVL.

This chain links TRBV12-3 or TRBV12-4 with TRBJ2-7, with D tentatively TRBD1 or TRBD2 (7 bases each). Trimming left V 7 bases short and J 2 bases short, with 12 bases between. The CDR3 is made up of 13 amino acids. Here the CDR3 DNA reads TGTGCCAGCATGGGGGGGACAGCCTACGAGCAGTACTTC. This translates into CASMGGTAYEQYF.

About this clonotype: A read error is possible here, since a much larger clone lies one base away. CDR3 DNA: TGTGCCAGCAGCAGGACCGCTGAGCAGCTCTTC. Translated, it gives CASSRTAEQLF. The chain carries TRBV7-8 and TRBJ2-1; D remains ambiguous. Germline V lookup: CDR1 SGHVS, CDR2 FQNEAQ. The CDR3 runs 11 residues.

With regard to this clonotype: Possible read error: a much larger clone is one base away. J is TRBJ1-1 and V is TRBV6-2 or TRBV6-3, with D hard to call. The V gene's germline CDR1 is MNHEY and CDR2 SVGEGT. The CDR3 runs 13 residues. Trimming took 4 bases from V and 1 from J, leaving 7 bases between them. CDR3 loop: CASSSGENTEAFF. The DNA of the CDR3 is TGTGCCAGCAGTTCCGGGGAGAACACTGAAGCTTTCTTT.

The chain employs TRBV28 and TRBJ2-7; possibly TRBD1 or TRBD2 for D (5 bases each). In germline, CDR1 is MDHEN, CDR2 SYDVKM. The V end lost 5 bases, the J end lost 0 bases, and 11 bases lay between the germline ends. This CDR3 is built from 14 residues. This CDR3 reads CASSAAGSSYEQYF. In DNA form, the CDR3 reads TGTGCCAGCAGTGCGGCAGGGAGCTCCTACGAGCAGTACTTC.

This clonotype was recorded many times. The chain uses TRBV7-6 and TRBJ2-6, with TRBD1 matching over 7 bases. Per germline, CDR1 SGHVS and CDR2 FNYEAQ. V was pared by 5 bases and J by 1 base, with 14 bases of the junction left unmatched. The CDR3 is 19 residues long. CDR3 amino acids: CASSPRTGISWSGANVLTF. CDR3 in DNA: TGTGCCAGCAGCCCCCGGACAGGTATATCGTGGTCTGGGGCCAACGTCCTGACTTTC.

This clonotype was seen once. With a much larger clone just one base away, this may be a read error. The CDR3 sequence is CASSLGAGVADTKYF. CDR3 sequence (DNA): TGTGCCAGCAGCTTAGGAGCGGGAGTAGCAGATACGAAGTATTTT. The chain recombines TRBV11-2 with TRBJ2-3, with 8 bases aligning to TRBD2. This CDR3 is 15 amino acids long. Germline CDR1 SGHAT, CDR2 FQNNGV.

Worth noting for this clonotype: This sequence may be a read error, since a much larger clone differs from it by one base. As the CDR3 is not closed by the conserved phenylalanine or tryptophan, this likely results from a read error. The DNA is omitted, as the CDR3 cannot be located on it reliably, and the CDR3 follows TCRdb's listing. The chain couples TRBV20-1 to TRBJ1-2; the table gives TRBD1 as D, unverified against the DNA. The CDR3 spans 14 residues, counting both ends. CDR1 DFQATT and CDR2 SNEGSKA come from the germline V gene (reference sequence). The CDR3 loop reads CSARDHGVQPPLLI.

In this sample, this clonotype turned up a few times. The chain has TRBV7-3 and TRBJ2-2; D ambiguous. CDR1 is SGHTA, CDR2 FQGTGA, per germline. V lost 2 bases and J lost 1, with 11 bases in between. The CDR3 runs 16 residues. The CDR3 region is CASSLGVGENTGELFF. The CDR3 region has the DNA TGTGCCAGCAGCTTAGGCGTCGGAGAGAACACCGGGGAGCTGTTTTTT.

This clonotype is labeled as medium-sized. The chain carries TRBV28 and TRBJ2-3; possible D gene TRBD2, 6 bases. The CDR3 is 14 residues long. Germline CDR1 and CDR2: MDHEN and SYDVKM. V lost 3 bases, J lost 3 bases, and 10 bases lay in between. CDR3 bases: TGTGCCAGCAGTTTTGTGGCGGGGACAGATACGCAGTATTTT. Its translation is CASSFVAGTDTQYF.

The genes are TRBV7-9 and TRBJ1-3; perhaps TRBD1 as D (6 bases). The CDR3 loop spans 16 amino acids. Trimming took 5 bases from V and 0 from J, leaving 14 bases between them. The germline V gene has CDR1 SEHNR and CDR2 FQNEAQ (reference sequence). The CDR3 nucleotides are TGTGCCAGCAGCGAAACCGGGGGCTACTCTGGAAACACCATATATTTT. Its translation is CASSETGGYSGNTIYF.

Only a few counts were recorded for this clonotype. V gene TRBV12-3 or TRBV12-4 combines with J gene TRBJ2-5; 8 bases match TRBD2. The CDR3 spans 14 residues. The J segment lost 3 bases and the V segment lost 3 bases, leaving 3 bases of the junction unmatched. The CDR3 loop is CASSFGTSEETQYF. CDR3 coding DNA: TGTGCCAGCAGTTTTGGGACTAGTGAAGAGACCCAGTACTTC.

This clonotype was seen only a few times. This chain joins TRBV5-6 and TRBJ1-1; D not certain. CDR1 SGHDT and CDR2 YYEEEE come from the germline V gene. V shed 4 bases and J shed 0 bases, with 1 base lying between them. The CDR3 runs 11 residues. CDR3: CASSVNTEAFF. CDR3 in DNA: TGTGCCAGCAGCGTGAACACTGAAGCTTTCTTT.

This clonotype was seen a few times. The chain recombines TRBV20-1 with TRBJ2-4; D not resolved. The CDR3 contains 15 residues. The germline CDR1 and CDR2 sequences are DFQATT and SNEGSKA (reference sequence). Trimming removed 0 bases at V and 3 bases at J, with 12 bases between. This chain's CDR3 is CSARDFGSLKNIQYF. CDR3 DNA sequence: TGCAGTGCTAGAGATTTTGGCAGCCTCAAAAACATTCAGTACTTC.

The chain uses TRBV11-3 and TRBJ2-1; 7 bases are a match to TRBD1. Germline loops: CDR1 SGHNT, CDR2 YENEEA. V dropped 0 bases and J dropped 8; count of bases not matched to a gene: 1. This CDR3 region has 13 residues. As DNA, the CDR3 is TGTGCCAGCAGCTTAGAAGGGGGCGATGAGCAGTTCTTC. It specifies CASSLEGGDEQFF.

Remarks on this clonotype: One end of the junction is discordant with germline, which a read error may explain. The chain uses TRBV12-3 or TRBV12-4 and TRBJ2-2, with D perhaps given as TRBD1 or TRBD2 (5 bases each). The CDR3 loop spans 14 amino acids. This chain's CDR3 is CASSTSGFTGEPFF. In DNA form, the CDR3 reads TGTGCCAGCAGTACCTCAGGGTTCACCGGGGAGCCGTTTTTT.

With respect to this clonotype: A read error is possible here, since a much larger clone lies one base away. The CDR3 carries no conserved terminal phenylalanine or tryptophan, so it likely arises from a read error. The chain has TRBV4-1 and TRBJ2-5; unclear D gene. V lost 1 base and J lost 2, with 8 bases in between. The CDR3 runs 14 residues. The germline CDR1 and CDR2 sequences are MGHRA and YSYEKL. The CDR3 here is CASSQGRPQETQYI. CDR3 DNA sequence: TGCGCCAGCAGCCAAGGCAGGCCTCAAGAGACCCAGTACATC.